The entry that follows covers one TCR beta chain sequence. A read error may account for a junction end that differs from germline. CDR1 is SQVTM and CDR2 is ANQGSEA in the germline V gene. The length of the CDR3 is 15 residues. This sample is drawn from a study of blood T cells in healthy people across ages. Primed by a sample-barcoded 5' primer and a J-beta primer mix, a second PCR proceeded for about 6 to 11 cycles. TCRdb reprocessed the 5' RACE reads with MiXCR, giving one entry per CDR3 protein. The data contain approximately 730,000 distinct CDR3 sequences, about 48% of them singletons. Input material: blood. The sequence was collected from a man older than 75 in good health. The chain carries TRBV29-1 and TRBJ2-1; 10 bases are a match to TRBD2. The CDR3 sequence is CSVEDPLAGYNERFF. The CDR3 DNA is TGCAGCGTTGAAGATCCACTAGCGGGGTACAATGAGCGGTTCTTC.